The entry below describes one TCR beta chain. The table came from immunoSEQ multiplex PCR; TCRdb's copy has only in-frame clones and leaves some out. The data contain around 150,000 clones, approximately 90% of them seen just once; the ten biggest clones take up 3% to 3.5%. The data stem from a study of cytotoxic CD8 clonotypes in ibrutinib-treated CLL. Study summary: Samples averaged roughly 260,000 productive templates and roughly 86,000 productive rearrangements.

CDR1 is LNHDA and CDR2 is SQIVND in the germline V gene (reference sequence). This CDR3 contains 14 residues. The trim removed 5 bases at V and 9 bases at J, leaving 9 bases unmatched. This material consisted of PBMCs, taken at disease progression, from a patient treated with ibrutinib. The source is a human donor with chronic lymphocytic leukemia. The V gene is TRBV19, the J gene TRBJ2-4; TRBD2 agrees at 8 bases. The CDR3 loop reads CASSQERGSVIQYF. CDR3 nucleotides: TGTGCCAGTAGTCAGGAGCGGGGGTCGGTCATTCAGTACTTC.